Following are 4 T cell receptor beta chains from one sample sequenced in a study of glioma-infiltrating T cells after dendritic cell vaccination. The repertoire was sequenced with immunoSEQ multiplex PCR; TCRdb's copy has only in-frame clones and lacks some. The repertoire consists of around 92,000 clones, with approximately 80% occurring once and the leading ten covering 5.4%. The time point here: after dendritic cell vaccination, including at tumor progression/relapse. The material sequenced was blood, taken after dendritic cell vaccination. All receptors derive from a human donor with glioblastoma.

CDR3: CSAIARRTDTQYF. CDR3 bases: TGCAGCGCCATAGCGAGGCGCACAGATACGCAGTATTTT. The chain employs TRBV29-1 and TRBJ2-3, with TRBD2 as a possible D gene (5 bases). The CDR3 extends over 13 amino acids. CDR1 SQVTM and CDR2 ANQGSEA come from the germline V gene. The germline V and J ends were trimmed by 7 bases and 1 base, with 12 bases remaining between them.

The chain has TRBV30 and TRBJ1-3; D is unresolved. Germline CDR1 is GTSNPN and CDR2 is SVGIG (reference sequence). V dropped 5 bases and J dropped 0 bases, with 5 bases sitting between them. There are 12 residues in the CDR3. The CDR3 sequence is CAWEISGNTIYF. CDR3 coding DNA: TGTGCCTGGGAGATCTCTGGAAACACCATATATTTT. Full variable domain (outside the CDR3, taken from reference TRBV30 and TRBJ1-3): SQTIHQWPATLVQPVGSPLSLECTVEGTSNPNLYWYRQAAGRGLQLLFYSVGIGQISSEVPQNLSASRPQDRQFILSSKKLLLSDSGFYLCAWEISGNTIYFGEGSWLTVV.

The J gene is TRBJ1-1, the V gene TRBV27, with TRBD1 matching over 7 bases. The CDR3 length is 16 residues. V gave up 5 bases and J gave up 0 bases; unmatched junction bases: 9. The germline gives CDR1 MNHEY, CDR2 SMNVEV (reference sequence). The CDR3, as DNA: TGTGCCAGCAGTCCCTGGGTAGGGGGCATGAACACTGAAGCTTTCTTT. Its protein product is CASSPWVGGMNTEAFF.

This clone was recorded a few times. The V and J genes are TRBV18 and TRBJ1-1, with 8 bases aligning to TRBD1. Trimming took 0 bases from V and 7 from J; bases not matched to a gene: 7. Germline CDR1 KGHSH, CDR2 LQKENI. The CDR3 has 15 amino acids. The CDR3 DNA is TGTGCCAGCTCACCACCGGGCAGGGGGCAGGGTGAAGCTTTCTTT. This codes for CASSPPGRGQGEAFF. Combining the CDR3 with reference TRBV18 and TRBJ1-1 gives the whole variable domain NAGVMQNPRHLVRRRGQEARLRCSPMKGHSHVYWYRQLPEEGLKFMVYLQKENIIDESGMPKERFSAEFPKEGPSILRIQQVVRGDSAAYFCASSPPGRGQGEAFFGQGTRLTVV.